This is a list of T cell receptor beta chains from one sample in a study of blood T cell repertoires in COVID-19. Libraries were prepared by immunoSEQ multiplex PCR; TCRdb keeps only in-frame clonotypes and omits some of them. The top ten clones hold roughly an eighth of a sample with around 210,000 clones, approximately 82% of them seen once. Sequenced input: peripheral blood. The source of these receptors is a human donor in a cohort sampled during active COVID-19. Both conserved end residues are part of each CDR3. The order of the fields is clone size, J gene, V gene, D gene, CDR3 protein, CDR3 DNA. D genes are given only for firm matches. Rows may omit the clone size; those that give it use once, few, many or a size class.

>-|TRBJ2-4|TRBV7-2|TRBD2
CASSFYGLGQNIQYF
TGTGCCAGCAGCTTTTACGGACTAGGCCAAAACATTCAGTACTTC
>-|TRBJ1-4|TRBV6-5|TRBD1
CAESIGGTENEKLFF
TGTGCCGAAAGCATTGGTGGGACAGAGAATGAAAAACTGTTTTTT
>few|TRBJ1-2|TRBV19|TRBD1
CASSIWDRSLYGYTF
TGTGCCAGTAGTATCTGGGACAGGAGTTTGTATGGCTACACCTTC
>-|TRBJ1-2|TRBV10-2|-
CASSGQQDYGYTF
TGCGCCAGCAGTGGACAGCAAGACTATGGCTACACCTTC
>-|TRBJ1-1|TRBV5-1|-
CASSLGEGWFGSDTEAFF
TGCGCCAGCAGCTTGGGGGAGGGGTGGTTTGGGAGTGACACTGAAGCTTTCTTT
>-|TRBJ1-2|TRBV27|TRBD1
CASSLGRGQDGYTF
TGTGCCAGCAGTTTAGGCAGGGGGCAAGATGGCTACACCTTC
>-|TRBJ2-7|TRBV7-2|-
CASSLRGLEQYF
TGTGCCAGCAGCTTGCGGGGGCTCGAGCAGTACTTC
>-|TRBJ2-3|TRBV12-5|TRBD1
CASASGTGTDTQYF
TGTGCTAGTGCCTCCGGGACAGGCACAGATACGCAGTATTTT
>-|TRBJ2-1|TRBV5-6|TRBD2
CASSLFGLAGADEQFF
TGTGCCAGCAGCTTGTTCGGACTAGCGGGAGCGGATGAGCAGTTCTTC
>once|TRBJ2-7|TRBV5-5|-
CASSLVAGASYEQYF
TGTGCCAGCAGCTTGGTGGCAGGTGCCTCCTACGAGCAGTACTTC
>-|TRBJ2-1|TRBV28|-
CASTRAGGTGPVF
TGTGCCAGCACCAGGGCGGGGGGGACAGGCCCGGTCTTC
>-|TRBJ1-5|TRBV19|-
CASSSLGRDRVSNQPQHF
TGTGCCAGTAGTAGCCTCGGCAGGGATCGGGTCAGCAATCAGCCCCAGCATTTT
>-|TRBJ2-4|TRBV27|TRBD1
CASSSGTGEYIQYF
TGTGCCAGCAGTTCCGGGACAGGGGAGTACATTCAGTACTTC
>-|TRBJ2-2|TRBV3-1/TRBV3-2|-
CASSQDLVEEGTGELFF
TGTGCCAGCAGCCAAGATCTGGTCGAGGAGGGTACCGGGGAGCTGTTTTTT
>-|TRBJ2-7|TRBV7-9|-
CASSLGSSGSSYEQYF
TGTGCCAGCAGCTTAGGGAGTAGCGGCAGCTCCTACGAGCAGTACTTC
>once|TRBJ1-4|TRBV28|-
CASARGGANEKLFF
TGTGCCAGCGCCCGGGGGGGGGCCAATGAAAAACTGTTTTTT
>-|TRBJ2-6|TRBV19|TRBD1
CASRRQGDSGANVLTF
TGTGCCAGTAGGCGACAGGGAGATTCTGGGGCCAACGTCCTGACTTTC
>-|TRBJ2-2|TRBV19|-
CASSTVGAGAGELFF
TGTGCCAGTAGTACGGTTGGAGCAGGGGCCGGGGAGCTGTTTTTT
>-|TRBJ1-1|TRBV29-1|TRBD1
CSAVTGRLNTEAFF
TGCAGCGCCGTGACAGGGAGGTTGAACACTGAAGCTTTCTTT
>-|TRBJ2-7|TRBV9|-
CASSPGPLGVHEQYF
TGTGCCAGCAGCCCCGGCCCCCTGGGAGTCCACGAGCAGTACTTC
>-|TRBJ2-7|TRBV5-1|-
CASSLVVGSGYEQYF
TGCGCCAGCAGCTTGGTTGTGGGTTCAGGCTACGAGCAGTACTTC
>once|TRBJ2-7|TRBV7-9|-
CASSQALPGEQYF
TGTGCCAGCAGTCAGGCCCTCCCCGGCGAGCAGTACTTC
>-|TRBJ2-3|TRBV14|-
CASSQGGTASQGTQYF
TGTGCCAGCAGCCAAGGGGGGACTGCCTCTCAGGGTACGCAGTATTTT
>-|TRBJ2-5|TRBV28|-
CASSYDRIAQETQYF
TGTGCCAGCAGCTACGACAGGATTGCCCAAGAGACCCAGTACTTC
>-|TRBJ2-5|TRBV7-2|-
CASNPRAGETQYF
TGTGCCAGCAACCCGAGAGCGGGCGAGACCCAGTACTTC
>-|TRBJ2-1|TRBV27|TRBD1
CASSHHRTGGIYNEQFF
TGTGCCAGCAGCCACCACCGGACAGGGGGCATCTACAATGAGCAGTTCTTC
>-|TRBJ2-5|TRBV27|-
CASSFSRGNQETQYF
TGTGCCAGCAGTTTTTCCCGGGGGAACCAAGAGACCCAGTACTTC
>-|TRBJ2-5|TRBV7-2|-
CASSLAGGGETQYF
TGTGCCAGCAGCTTAGCCGGGGGTGGGGAGACCCAGTACTTC
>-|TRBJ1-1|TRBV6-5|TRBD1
CASSGYTGGTEAFF
TGTGCCAGCAGCGGATACACAGGGGGCACTGAAGCTTTCTTT
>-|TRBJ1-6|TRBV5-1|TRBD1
CASSYQGAGNSPLHF
TGCGCCAGCAGCTACCAGGGGGCAGGAAATTCACCCCTCCACTTT
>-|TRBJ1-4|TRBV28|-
CASSFGQLNEKLFF
TGTGCCAGCAGTTTTGGACAGCTTAATGAAAAACTGTTTTTT
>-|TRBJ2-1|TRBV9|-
CASGLAGRYNEQFF
TGTGCCAGCGGGTTGGCAGGTCGATACAATGAGCAGTTCTTC
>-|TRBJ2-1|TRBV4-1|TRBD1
CASRGQLGYNEQFF
TGCGCCAGCAGGGGACAGTTGGGGTACAATGAGCAGTTCTTC
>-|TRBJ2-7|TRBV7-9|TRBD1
CASSHTTGKRNEQYF
TGTGCCAGCAGCCACACGACAGGGAAAAGGAACGAGCAGTACTTC
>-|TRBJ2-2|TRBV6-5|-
CASKGVNTGELFF
TGTGCCAGCAAGGGGGTGAACACCGGGGAGCTGTTTTTT
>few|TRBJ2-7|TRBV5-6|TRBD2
CASSFLGGTGYEQYF
TGTGCCAGCAGCTTCCTCGGGGGGACGGGCTACGAGCAGTACTTC
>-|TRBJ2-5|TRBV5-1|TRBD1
CASSLGTGNQETQYF
TGCGCCAGCAGCTTGGGGACAGGGAACCAAGAGACCCAGTACTTC
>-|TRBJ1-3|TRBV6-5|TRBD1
CASSRTGKSGNTIYF
TGTGCCAGCAGCCGGACAGGAAAATCTGGAAACACCATATATTTT
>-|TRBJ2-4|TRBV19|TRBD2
CASSIGPLAGRAKNIQYF
TGTGCCAGTAGTATAGGTCCACTAGCGGGACGAGCCAAAAACATTCAGTACTTC
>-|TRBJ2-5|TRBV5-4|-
CASSLGGVRQETQYF
TGTGCCAGCAGCTTGGGGGGGGTCAGGCAAGAGACCCAGTACTTC
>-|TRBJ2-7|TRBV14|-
CASRETGQKGFEQYF
TGTGCCAGCAGAGAAACAGGACAGAAGGGATTCGAGCAGTACTTC
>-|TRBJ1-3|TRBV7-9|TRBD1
CASSHGQGLNTIYF
TGTGCCAGCAGCCACGGACAGGGCCTAAACACCATATATTTT
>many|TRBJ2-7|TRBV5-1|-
CASSLGHRDSSYEQYF
TGCGCCAGCAGCTTGGGACACCGGGACTCGTCCTACGAGCAGTACTTC
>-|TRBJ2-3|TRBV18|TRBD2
CASSPTATSGTDTQYF
TGTGCCAGCTCACCGACGGCGACTAGCGGCACAGATACGCAGTATTTT
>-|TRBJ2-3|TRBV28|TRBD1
CASSSGGVGTQYF
TGTGCCAGCAGTTCAGGGGGTGTGGGTACGCAGTATTTT
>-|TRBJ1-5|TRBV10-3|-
CAISDRGDQPQHF
TGTGCCATCAGTGATCGGGGGGATCAGCCCCAGCATTTT